These 24 T cell receptor beta chains came from one sample sequenced in a study of blood T cell repertoires in COVID-19. Data came from immunoSEQ multiplex PCR; TCRdb stores just in-frame clones and leaves some out. This sample yields a few hundred thousand clones, of which 80% are seen a single time; 3.5% to 5.5% belongs to the top ten. Specimen: PBMCs or T cells enriched from blood (not recorded which). These receptors came from a man aged 25-45 years with acute COVID-19.

This clone was seen a single time. This chain uses TRBV6-4 with TRBJ2-3, with D possibly matching TRBD2 (5 bases). There are 15 residues in the CDR3. V was shortened by 0 bases and J by 0 bases, with 7 bases between the two germline ends. Per the germline V gene, CDR1 is MRHNA and CDR2 is SNTAGT. The DNA for the CDR3 is TGTGCCAGCAGTGACTCTCTAGCAAGCACAGATACGCAGTATTTT. Translated, it gives CASSDSLASTDTQYF.

This clone showed up just a few times. The chain carries TRBV7-9 and TRBJ2-1, with D possibly TRBD1 on 6 matching bases. With 2 bases removed from V and 9 bases from J, the gap between germline ends came to 8 bases. This CDR3 is built from 12 residues. The germline CDR1 and CDR2 sequences are SEHNR and FQNEAQ (reference sequence). CDR3: CASSLLGGEQFF. The CDR3 DNA reads as TGTGCCAGCAGCTTATTAGGGGGTGAGCAGTTCTTC.

The J gene is TRBJ1-1, the V gene TRBV6-6, with D maybe TRBD1 (6 bases). Germline CDR1 reads MNHNY; CDR2 reads SVGAGI (reference sequence). The V end was cut by 5 bases, the J end by 1 base, with 14 bases between. The CDR3 totals 15 residues. The CDR3 nucleotides are TGTGCCAGCAGTGGCACAGGGACGGCGAACACTGAAGCTTTCTTT. Residues: CASSGTGTANTEAFF.

This clone was observed once. The rearrangement joins TRBV11-2 to TRBJ1-1, with D hard to call. V lost 1 base to trimming and J lost 1 base, with 7 bases between them. The CDR3 sequence is 14 residues long. Germline-derived CDR1 and CDR2 are SGHAT and FQNNGV. CDR3 protein: CASSLGHRNTEAFF. The CDR3, as DNA: TGTGCCAGCAGCTTAGGACACAGGAACACTGAAGCTTTCTTT.

Only a few counts were recorded for this clone. V and J are TRBV28 and TRBJ1-1; 11 bases agree with TRBD1. Germline V CDR1 and CDR2: MDHEN, SYDVKM. The V gene end was trimmed by 4 bases and the J gene end by 11 bases; junction bases not matched to a gene: 3. The CDR3 contains 12 residues. CDR3 in amino acids: CASSWGQGDAFF. DNA of the CDR3: TGTGCCAGCAGTTGGGGACAGGGGGACGCTTTCTTT. Based on the CDR3 plus reference TRBV28 and TRBJ1-1, the full variable domain is DVKVTQSSRYLVKRTGEKVFLECVQDMDHENMFWYRQDPGLGLRLIYFSYDVKMKEKGDIPEGYSVSREKKERFSLILESASTNQTSMYLCASSWGQGDAFFGQGTRLTVV.

This chain joins TRBV6-1 and TRBJ2-7; 7 bases are a match to TRBD2. The ends lost 0 bases at V and 0 bases at J; junction bases unmatched: 11. Germline CDR1 is MNHNS and CDR2 is SASEGT. The CDR3 extends over 18 amino acids. CDR3 sequence reads: CASSEAWVARGSSYEQYF. For the CDR3, the DNA is TGTGCCAGCAGTGAAGCCTGGGTTGCGCGGGGGAGCTCCTACGAGCAGTACTTC.

This clone has just one count. The rearrangement uses TRBV7-6 and TRBJ2-3, with D possibly matching TRBD2 (7 bases). The CDR3 sequence is 15 residues long. From germline, CDR1 is SGHVS and CDR2 FNYEAQ. The germline V and J ends were trimmed by 5 bases and 3 bases, with 15 bases remaining between them. CDR3 nucleotides: TGTGCCAGCAGCCAGCGCGGGGGCGGGACAGATACGCAGTATTTT. Translation: CASSQRGGGTDTQYF. The full variable domain, its missing parts supplied by reference TRBV7-6 and TRBJ2-3, is GAGVSQSPRYKVTKRGQDVALRCDPISGHVSLYWYRQALGQGPEFLTYFNYEAQQDKSGLPNDRFSAERPEGSISTLTIQRTEQRDSAMYRCASSQRGGGTDTQYFGPGTRLTVL.

V gene TRBV27 combines with J gene TRBJ2-7, with D possibly being TRBD2 (5 bases). The CDR3 extends over 16 amino acids. Germline CDR1 is MNHEY and CDR2 is SMNVEV (reference sequence). V was pared by 0 bases and J by 0 bases, with 12 bases between. CDR3: CASSLSARRSSYEQYF. CDR3 DNA sequence: TGTGCCAGCAGTTTATCGGCAAGGAGGAGCTCCTACGAGCAGTACTTC.

V gene TRBV27 combines with J gene TRBJ2-7; D is possibly TRBD1 (6 bases). Trimming removed 4 bases from V and 0 bases from J, with 10 bases in between. CDR1 is MNHEY, CDR2 SMNVEV, per germline (reference sequence). The CDR3 extends over 14 amino acids. In DNA form, the CDR3 reads TGTGCCAGCAGTTACCGGGACACCTCCTACGAGCAGTACTTC. This encodes CASSYRDTSYEQYF.

The chain uses TRBV30 and TRBJ1-5; weak D call: TRBD1 (6 bases). The CDR3 loop spans 14 amino acids. Trimming removed 0 bases at V and 3 bases at J, with 9 bases between. The germline V gene has CDR1 GTSNPN and CDR2 SVGIG (reference sequence). CDR3 amino acids: CAWSVKGDNQPQHF. CDR3 bases: TGTGCCTGGAGTGTAAAGGGGGACAATCAGCCCCAGCATTTT.

This sequence joins TRBV30 and TRBJ2-1; a weak D match, TRBD1 (5 bases). V lost 0 bases to trimming and J lost 5 bases, with 8 bases between them. The CDR3 runs to 13 residues. Looked up from germline, CDR1 is GTSNPN and CDR2 is SVGIG (reference sequence). The CDR3 DNA reads TGTGCCTGGAGTGTACGCAGGGACAATGAGCAGTTCTTC. Its translation is CAWSVRRDNEQFF.

The genes are TRBV6-5 and TRBJ1-2; 8 bases line up with TRBD1. CDR1 is MNHEY and CDR2 is SVGAGI in the germline V gene. CDR3 length equals 13 residues. Unmatched junction bases numbered 0, after V lost 6 bases and J lost 0 bases. Here the CDR3 reads CASRDRANYGYTF. CDR3 nucleotide sequence: TGTGCCAGCAGGGACAGGGCTAACTATGGCTACACCTTC.

At least ten counts were recorded for this clone. The chain has TRBV2 and TRBJ1-5, with D maybe TRBD1 (5 bases). This CDR3 region has 13 residues. The V gene lost 7 bases and the J gene lost 4 bases, with 11 bases spanning the gap. The germline gives CDR1 SNHLY, CDR2 FYNNEI. CDR3 sequence: CASNPRGNQPQHF. The CDR3 DNA is TGTGCCAGCAATCCACGGGGGAATCAGCCCCAGCATTTT.

The V call is TRBV30, the J call TRBJ1-3; maybe TRBD1 (5 bases). This CDR3 comprises 13 residues. Germline-derived CDR1 and CDR2 are GTSNPN and SVGIG (reference sequence). V was shortened by 5 bases and J by 1 base, with 9 bases between the two germline ends. CDR3 DNA: TGTGCCTGGGGGTCAGGGTCTGGAAACACCATATATTTT. Translated, it gives CAWGSGSGNTIYF. The full variable domain, rest sourced from reference TRBV30 and TRBJ1-3, is SQTIHQWPATLVQPVGSPLSLECTVEGTSNPNLYWYRQAAGRGLQLLFYSVGIGQISSEVPQNLSASRPQDRQFILSSKKLLLSDSGFYLCAWGSGSGNTIYFGEGSWLTVV.

This clone was recorded once. The chain combines TRBV30 with TRBJ1-2, with D uncertain. This CDR3 contains 13 residues. V was clipped by 0 bases and J by 4 bases, with 9 bases between them. CDR1 and CDR2 (germline): GTSNPN, SVGIG (reference sequence). The CDR3 DNA reads as TGTGCCTGGAGTGTCAAGGGAGGCTATGGCTACACCTTC. It specifies CAWSVKGGYGYTF.

J is TRBJ2-1 and V is TRBV19; D unclear. V shed 4 bases and J shed 0 bases, with 7 bases lying between them. Germline V gene sequence: CDR1 LNHDA, CDR2 SQIVND (reference sequence). CDR3 length: 14 residues. CDR3 residues: CASSRAPSYNEQFF. CDR3 coding DNA: TGTGCCAGTAGTAGAGCTCCCTCCTACAATGAGCAGTTCTTC.

The chain recombines TRBV7-9 with TRBJ1-1; D ambiguous. The germline gives CDR1 SEHNR, CDR2 FQNEAQ (reference sequence). This CDR3 spans 15 amino acids. Trimming took 5 bases from V and 3 from J, leaving 16 bases between them. The CDR3 DNA reads as TGTGCCAGCAGCCGCCCGGCGGCGTGGGACACTGAAGCTTTCTTT. It specifies CASSRPAAWDTEAFF.

The V and J genes are TRBV7-9 and TRBJ1-1, with 11 bases identical to TRBD1. The germline gives CDR1 SEHNR, CDR2 FQNEAQ (reference sequence). This CDR3 comprises 15 residues. V lost 4 bases and J lost 5; bases outside the gene matches: 6. The CDR3 is CASSYIGTGGTEAFF. Written as DNA, the CDR3 is TGTGCCAGCAGCTATATTGGGACAGGGGGAACTGAAGCTTTCTTT.

This chain links TRBV9 with TRBJ2-1; 8 bases line up with TRBD2. V lost 1 base to trimming and J lost 3 bases; unmatched junction nucleotides: 6. The CDR3 spans 16 residues. Germline V gives CDR1 SGDLS, CDR2 YYNGEE. Here the CDR3 reads CASSVSWRGDYNEQFF. CDR3 DNA sequence: TGTGCCAGCAGCGTATCCTGGCGGGGGGACTACAATGAGCAGTTCTTC.

This chain uses TRBV7-9 with TRBJ2-5; TRBD2 aligns across 7 bases. CDR3 length: 13 amino acids. Germline CDR1 reads SEHNR; CDR2 reads FQNEAQ (reference sequence). Trimming at V came to 3 bases and at J to 6 bases, leaving 4 bases not matched to a gene. CDR3 protein: CASSLGGRKTQYF. CDR3 sequence (DNA): TGTGCCAGCAGCTTGGGGGGGAGAAAGACCCAGTACTTC.

This chain connects TRBV7-9 to TRBJ1-2, with D perhaps matching TRBD1 (5 bases). The CDR3 sequence is 13 residues long. The V gene lost 5 bases and the J gene lost 5 bases, with 12 bases spanning the gap. The germline V gene has CDR1 SEHNR and CDR2 FQNEAQ (reference sequence). The CDR3 DNA sequence: TGTGCCAGCAGCCAGGACATACTTTATGGCTACACCTTC. It specifies CASSQDILYGYTF.

The V and J genes are TRBV11-2 and TRBJ2-3; TRBD2 aligns across 10 bases. Germline CDR1 reads SGHAT; CDR2 reads FQNNGV. This CDR3 is 17 amino acids long. With V trimmed by 4 bases and J by 5 bases, 12 bases remained unmatched. CDR3 amino acids: CASSSSMVAGGKDTQYF. CDR3 DNA: TGTGCCAGCAGCTCTTCGATGGTAGCGGGGGGAAAAGATACGCAGTATTTT.

The gene calls are TRBV6-5 and TRBJ1-2, with D unresolved. Germline values: CDR1 MNHEY, CDR2 SVGAGI. The CDR3 contains 15 residues. Deletions cut 7 bases from V and 4 bases from J, with 19 bases between. CDR3 nucleotide sequence: TGTGCCAGCAATTTCGAGGCGGTCACCTCCTATGGCTACACCTTC. It yields the protein CASNFEAVTSYGYTF.

The chain links TRBV9 to TRBJ2-2; D is perhaps TRBD2 (5 bases). The CDR3 runs to 16 residues. Trimming stripped 6 bases from V and 0 bases from J, with 15 bases between. CDR1 is SGDLS and CDR2 is YYNGEE in the germline V gene. In nucleotides, the CDR3 is TGTGCCAGCAACCCCTGGAGGACTGCGAACACCGGGGAGCTGTTTTTT. This translates into CASNPWRTANTGELFF.